The next 2 T cell receptor beta chains were all read from a single sample in a study of cytomegalovirus exposure and HLA in healthy donors. Vbeta (60) and Jbeta (13) primers were used in the PCR. Sequenced by immunoSEQ multiplex PCR; TCRdb stores in-frame clones only, minus some. The data hold 110,000 to 150,000 clones, with less than 85% observed a single time. Sequenced sample: PBMCs. These receptors came from a woman between 45 and 60 years old in good health and CMV-seropositive.

The CDR3 nucleotides are TGCGCCAGCAGCTTGGTCACTTCGGGTTACAATGAGCAGTTCTTC. Protein: CASSLVTSGYNEQFF. The gene calls are TRBV5-1 and TRBJ2-1, with D unresolved. Germline V lookup: CDR1 SGHRS, CDR2 YFSETQ. This CDR3 is 15 amino acids long. V lost 0 bases and J 4 bases, leaving 11 bases between the germline ends.

The V and J genes are TRBV7-3 and TRBJ2-6; D is possibly TRBD2 (5 bases). Germline loops: CDR1 SGHTA, CDR2 FQGTGA. The CDR3 has 16 amino acids. Deletions cut 1 base from V and 4 bases from J, with 11 bases between. The CDR3: CASSLSPGSGANVLTF. DNA of the CDR3: TGTGCCAGCAGCTTAAGTCCGGGGTCCGGGGCCAACGTCCTGACTTTC. The entire variable domain, with the rest obtained from reference TRBV7-3 and TRBJ2-6, is as follows: GAGVSQTPSNKVTEKGKYVELRCDPISGHTALYWYRQSLGQGPEFLIYFQGTGAADDSGLPNDRFFAVRPEGSVSTLKIQRTERGDSAVYLCASSLSPGSGANVLTFGAGSRLTVL.